This TCR beta chain was sequenced for a study of cytomegalovirus exposure and HLA in healthy donors. Worth noting for this clone: Its antigen is unknown.

The protocol was immunoSEQ multiplex PCR, while the TCRdb copy is restricted to in-frame clones and leaves out a portion. The table records approximately 200,000 clones, 84% of them present only once. The donors were part of the roughly 130-subject validation cohort, which stood apart from the 666-subject first cohort. Study-wide results and caveats: Confirmation was obtained in vitro that a few CMV-associated chains are specific for CMV antigens.

The sequenced material came from PBMCs. The sequence was obtained from a man younger than 30 in good health and CMV-seropositive.

Here the CDR3 reads CASSFRGDQPQHF. The CDR3 DNA sequence: TGCGCCAGCAGCTTCAGGGGTGATCAGCCCCAGCATTTT. The rearrangement joins TRBV5-1 to TRBJ1-5; D perhaps matches TRBD1 (6 bases). The length of the CDR3 is 13 residues. Germline CDR1 is SGHRS and CDR2 is YFSETQ. V was clipped by 2 bases and J by 5 bases, with 8 bases between them.